The T cell receptor (beta chain) described here comes from a study of blood T cell repertoires in COVID-19. Across the study: Sources were T cells, B-cell-depleted T cells, or PBMCs; the material itself was cDNA or gDNA.

Seattle researchers signed up patients amid active infection and tracked them longitudinally. In the authors' methods: Reference gene primer amplification gave estimated nucleated cell counts. TCRdb keeps only in-frame clones here, not all; method: immunoSEQ multiplex PCR. Clonal size and the V and J genes are those of that table, whereas D and trimming came from the DNA. The sample consists of about 11,000 clones, more than 65% of them appearing once. Germline CDR1 is WSHSY and CDR2 is SAAADI. The CDR3 runs to 16 residues. The J segment lost 4 bases and the V segment lost 2 bases, leaving 11 bases of the junction unmatched.

The rearrangement links TRBV10-2 to TRBJ2-7; TRBD2 matches 7 bases. The sample was peripheral blood. The sequence came from a man between 60 and 75 years old with COVID-19, enrolled during active disease. The CDR3, as DNA: TGCGCCAGCAGTGAGGGGCCGGGAGAGGGAGGGTACGAGCAGTACGTC. Its translation is CASSEGPGEGGYEQYV.